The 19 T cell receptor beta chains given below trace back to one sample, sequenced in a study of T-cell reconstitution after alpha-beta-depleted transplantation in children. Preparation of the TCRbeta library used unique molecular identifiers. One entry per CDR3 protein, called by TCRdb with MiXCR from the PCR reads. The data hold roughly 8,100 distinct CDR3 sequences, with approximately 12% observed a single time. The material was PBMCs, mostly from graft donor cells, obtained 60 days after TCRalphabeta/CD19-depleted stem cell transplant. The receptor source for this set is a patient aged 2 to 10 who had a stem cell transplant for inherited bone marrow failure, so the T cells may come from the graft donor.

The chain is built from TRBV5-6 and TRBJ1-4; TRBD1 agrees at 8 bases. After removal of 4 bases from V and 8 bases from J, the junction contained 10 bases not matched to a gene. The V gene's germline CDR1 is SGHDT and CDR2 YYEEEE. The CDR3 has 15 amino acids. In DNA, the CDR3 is TGTGCCAGCAGCCTGAGGACAGGGATAGGGGAAAAACTGTTTTTT. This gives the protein CASSLRTGIGEKLFF. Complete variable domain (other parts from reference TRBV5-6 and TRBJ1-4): DAGVTQSPTHLIKTRGQQVTLRCSPKSGHDTVSWYQQALGQGPQFIFQYYEEEERQRGNFPDRFSGHQFPNYSSELNVNALLLGDSALYLCASSLRTGIGEKLFFGSGTQLSVL.

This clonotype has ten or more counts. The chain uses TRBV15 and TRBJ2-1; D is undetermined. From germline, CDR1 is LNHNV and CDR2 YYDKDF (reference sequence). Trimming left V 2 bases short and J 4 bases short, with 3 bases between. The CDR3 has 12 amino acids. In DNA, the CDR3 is TGTGCCACCAGCAGATATTACAATGAGCAGTTCTTC. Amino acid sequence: CATSRYYNEQFF. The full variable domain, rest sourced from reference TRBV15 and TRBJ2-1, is DAMVIQNPRYQVTQFGKPVTLSCSQTLNHNVMYWYQQKSSQAPKLLFHYYDKDFNNEADTPDNFQSRRPNTSFCFLDIRSPGLGDTAMYLCATSRYYNEQFFGPGTRLTVL.

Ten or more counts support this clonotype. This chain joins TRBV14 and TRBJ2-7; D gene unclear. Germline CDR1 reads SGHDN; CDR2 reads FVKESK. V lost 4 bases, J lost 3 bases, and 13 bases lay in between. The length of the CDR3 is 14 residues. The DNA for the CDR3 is TGTGCCAGCAGCCCGATCCTCGGCTACTACGAGCAGTACTTC. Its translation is CASSPILGYYEQYF.

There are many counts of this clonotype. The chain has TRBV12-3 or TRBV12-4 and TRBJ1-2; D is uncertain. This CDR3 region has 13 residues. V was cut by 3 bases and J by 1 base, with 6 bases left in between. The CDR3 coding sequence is TGTGCCAGCAGTTTTGAGTTTAACTATGGCTACACCTTC. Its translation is CASSFEFNYGYTF.

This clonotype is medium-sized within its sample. CDR3 region: CASSRSPGLAGETQYF. CDR3 DNA sequence: TGCGCCAGCAGCCGTTCTCCGGGACTAGCGGGAGAGACCCAGTACTTC. The chain has TRBV4-3 and TRBJ2-5; 12 bases line up with TRBD2. The CDR3 is made up of 16 amino acids. The V and J ends lost 4 bases and 4 bases, in that order; junction bases with no gene match: 7. Germline values: CDR1 LGHNA, CDR2 YSLEER.

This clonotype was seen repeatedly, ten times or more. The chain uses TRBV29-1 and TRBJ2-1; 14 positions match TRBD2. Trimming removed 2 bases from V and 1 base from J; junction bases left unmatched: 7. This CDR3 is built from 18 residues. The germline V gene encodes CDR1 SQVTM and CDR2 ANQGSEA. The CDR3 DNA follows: TGCAGCGTTGAACATTTAGGACTAGCGGGAGGTTCCTACAATGAGCAGTTCTTC. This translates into CSVEHLGLAGGSYNEQFF.

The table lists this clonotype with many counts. The CDR3 DNA reads as TGCAGCGTTGAGGACAGCAACTATGGCTACACCTTC. Translation: CSVEDSNYGYTF. The chain employs TRBV29-1 and TRBJ1-2, with D possibly matching TRBD1 (6 bases). In germline, CDR1 is SQVTM, CDR2 ANQGSEA. Trimming took off 3 bases at V and 2 bases at J, with 7 bases between the two ends. The CDR3 sequence is 12 residues long.

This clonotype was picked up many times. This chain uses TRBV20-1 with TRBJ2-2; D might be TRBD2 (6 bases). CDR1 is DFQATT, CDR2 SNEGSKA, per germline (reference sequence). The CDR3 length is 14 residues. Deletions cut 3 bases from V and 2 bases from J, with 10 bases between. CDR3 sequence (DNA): TGCAGTGCTAGCACGGCGGGAAACACCGGGGAGCTGTTTTTT. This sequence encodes CSASTAGNTGELFF.

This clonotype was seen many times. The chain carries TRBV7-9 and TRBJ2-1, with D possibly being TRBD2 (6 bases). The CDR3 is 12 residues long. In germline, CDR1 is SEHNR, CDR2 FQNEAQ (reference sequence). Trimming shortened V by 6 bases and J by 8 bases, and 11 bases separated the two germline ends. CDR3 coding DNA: TGTGCCAGCAGGGATGCTAGCGATGAGCAGTTCTTC. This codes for CASRDASDEQFF.

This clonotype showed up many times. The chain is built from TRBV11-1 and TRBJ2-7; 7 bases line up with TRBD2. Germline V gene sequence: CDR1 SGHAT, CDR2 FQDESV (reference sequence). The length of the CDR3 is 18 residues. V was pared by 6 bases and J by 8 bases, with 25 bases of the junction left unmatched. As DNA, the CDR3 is TGTGCCAGCAGTCGTATAGCGGGTTCCTACGAGCAGTATTGGAAGCAGTACTTC. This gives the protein CASSRIAGSYEQYWKQYF.

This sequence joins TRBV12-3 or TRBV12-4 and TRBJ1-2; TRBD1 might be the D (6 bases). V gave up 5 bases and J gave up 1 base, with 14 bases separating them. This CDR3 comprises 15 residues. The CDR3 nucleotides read TGTGCCAGCAGTCCGCAGACAGGTCTTAACTATGGCTACACCTTC. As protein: CASSPQTGLNYGYTF.

This chain's CDR3 is CSAGKGYEQYF. CDR3 nucleotide sequence: TGCAGTGCAGGCAAGGGCTACGAGCAGTACTTC. J is TRBJ2-7 and V is TRBV20-1; no clear D. Germline V lookup: CDR1 DFQATT, CDR2 SNEGSKA (reference sequence). The CDR3 runs 11 residues. V lost 6 bases and J 3 bases, leaving 9 bases between the germline ends.

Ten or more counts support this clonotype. CDR3 protein: CSARSGSGATNEKLFF. The CDR3 DNA reads as TGCAGTGCTAGAAGCGGTTCGGGGGCAACTAATGAAAAACTGTTTTTT. The genes are TRBV20-1 and TRBJ1-4; D perhaps matches TRBD1 (5 bases). With 2 bases removed from V and 0 bases from J, the gap between germline ends came to 13 bases. CDR1 and CDR2 from the germline V gene are DFQATT and SNEGSKA (reference sequence). CDR3 size: 16 residues.

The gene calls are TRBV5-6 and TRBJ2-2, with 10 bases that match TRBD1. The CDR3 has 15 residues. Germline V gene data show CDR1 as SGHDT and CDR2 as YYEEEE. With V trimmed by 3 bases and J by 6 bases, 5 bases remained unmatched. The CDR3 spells CASSSGTGVPGELFF. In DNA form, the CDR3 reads TGTGCCAGCAGCTCCGGGACAGGGGTCCCCGGGGAGCTGTTTTTT. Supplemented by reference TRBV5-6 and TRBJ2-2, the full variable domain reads DAGVTQSPTHLIKTRGQQVTLRCSPKSGHDTVSWYQQALGQGPQFIFQYYEEEERQRGNFPDRFSGHQFPNYSSELNVNALLLGDSALYLCASSSGTGVPGELFFGEGSRLTVL.

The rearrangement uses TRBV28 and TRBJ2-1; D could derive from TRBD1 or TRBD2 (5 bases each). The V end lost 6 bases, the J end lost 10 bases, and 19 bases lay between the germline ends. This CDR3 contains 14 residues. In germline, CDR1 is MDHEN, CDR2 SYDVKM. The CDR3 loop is CASSPGLVGVEQFF. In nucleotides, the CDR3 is TGTGCCAGCAGCCCGGGGCTCGTGGGAGTGGAGCAGTTCTTC. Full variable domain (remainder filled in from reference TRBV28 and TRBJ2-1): DVKVTQSSRYLVKRTGEKVFLECVQDMDHENMFWYRQDPGLGLRLIYFSYDVKMKEKGDIPEGYSVSREKKERFSLILESASTNQTSMYLCASSPGLVGVEQFFGPGTRLTVL.

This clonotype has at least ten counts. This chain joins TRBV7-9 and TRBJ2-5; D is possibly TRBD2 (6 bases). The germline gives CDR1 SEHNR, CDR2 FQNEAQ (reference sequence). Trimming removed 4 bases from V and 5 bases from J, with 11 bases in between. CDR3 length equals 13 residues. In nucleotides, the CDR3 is TGTGCCAGCAGCTCCCGGGGGTGGGAGACCCAGTACTTC. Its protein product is CASSSRGWETQYF.

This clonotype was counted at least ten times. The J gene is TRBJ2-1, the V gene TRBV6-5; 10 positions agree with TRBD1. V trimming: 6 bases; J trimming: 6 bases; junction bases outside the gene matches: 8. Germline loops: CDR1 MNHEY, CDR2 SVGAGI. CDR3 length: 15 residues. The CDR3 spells CASSRGTGVFNEQFF. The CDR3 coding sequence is TGTGCCAGCAGCCGCGGGACAGGGGTCTTCAATGAGCAGTTCTTC.

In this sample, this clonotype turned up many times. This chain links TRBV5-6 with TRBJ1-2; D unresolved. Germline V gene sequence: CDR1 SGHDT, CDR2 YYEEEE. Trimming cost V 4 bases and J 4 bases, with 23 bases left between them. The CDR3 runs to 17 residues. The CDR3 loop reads CASSPVRLPGNIYGYTF. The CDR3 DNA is TGTGCCAGCAGCCCAGTGCGATTGCCGGGGAATATCTATGGCTACACCTTC.

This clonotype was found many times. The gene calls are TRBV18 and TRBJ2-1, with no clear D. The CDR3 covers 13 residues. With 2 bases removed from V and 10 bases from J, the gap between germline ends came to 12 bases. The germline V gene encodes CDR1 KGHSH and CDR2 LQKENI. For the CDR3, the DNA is TGTGCCAGCTCACCAATTGAACAGCGCGAGCAGTTCTTC. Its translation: CASSPIEQREQFF.